This passage covers 14 T cell receptor beta chains from one sample sequenced in a study of post-analysis software for immune sequencing data (dated by TCRdb to 2014 to 2015). General study outcomes and caveats: A handful of TRBV segments, including TRBV5-6, TRBV5-1 and TRBV20-1, were significantly more frequent in patients than controls.

No antigens are known for them. Library prep was done by PCR. Instrument on record: Illumina HiSeq 2500. To reduce PCR and sequencing biases, unique molecular identifiers were incorporated into the TCR beta cDNA libraries. The raw public data were reprocessed by TCRdb itself: fastp quality trimming at Q25, MiXCR clonotype calling, in-frame beta chains only. Every distinct CDR3 protein forms one entry, paired with its most common genes and DNA. In all, the sample holds hundreds of thousands of distinct CDR3 sequences, and around 27% of those were seen once. The top ten constitute around 0.55% of the sample. The sample taken for sequencing was blood. These receptors were taken from a girl between 10 and 17 years old with multiple sclerosis.

The gene calls are TRBV5-1 and TRBJ2-5; possibly TRBD2 for D (6 bases). V was clipped by 4 bases and J by 1 base, with 14 bases between them. The CDR3 consists of 15 residues. Germline CDR1 and CDR2: SGHRS and YFSETQ. Here the CDR3 reads CASSLVTGVQETQYF. CDR3 DNA sequence: TGCGCCAGCAGCCTAGTAACGGGAGTCCAAGAGACCCAGTACTTC. The full variable domain, rest sourced from reference TRBV5-1 and TRBJ2-5, is KAGVTQTPRYLIKTRGQQVTLSCSPISGHRSVSWYQQTPGQGLQFLFEYFSETQRNKGNFPGRFSGRQFSNSRSEMNVSTLELGDSALYLCASSLVTGVQETQYFGPGTRLLVL.

As for this clonotype: This may arise from a read error, as a much more abundant clone is one base away. The chain employs TRBV5-6 and TRBJ2-1; TRBD1 agrees at 7 bases. The CDR3 runs 14 residues. Trimming cost V 1 base and J 12 bases; bases outside gene matches: 10. Germline V gene sequence: CDR1 SGHDT, CDR2 YYEEEE. CDR3: CASSLIEGADVQFF. Here the CDR3 DNA reads TGTGCCAGCAGCTTGATCGAGGGGGCGGATGTGCAGTTCTTC.

This chain connects TRBV20-1 to TRBJ2-1; D may match TRBD1 or TRBD2 (5 bases each). The CDR3 extends over 15 amino acids. Trimming took 1 base from V and 7 from J, leaving 17 bases between them. CDR1 is DFQATT and CDR2 is SNEGSKA in the germline V gene (reference sequence). CDR3 DNA: TGCAGTGCTAGAGGCACCGGGACGGCAGGTAATGAGCAGTTCTTC. As protein: CSARGTGTAGNEQFF.

The chain carries TRBV7-9 and TRBJ1-4; D not certain. CDR3 length equals 14 residues. Trimming stripped 3 bases from V and 2 bases from J, with 7 bases between. Germline CDR1 and CDR2: SEHNR and FQNEAQ (reference sequence). CDR3 nucleotides: TGTGCCAGCAGCTTTTTAAGGACTAATGAAAAACTGTTTTTT. Amino acids: CASSFLRTNEKLFF.

This clonotype was detected only a few times. The chain links TRBV7-2 to TRBJ2-5; D not resolved. The end of the DNA fits TRBJ2-7 better, so the J call may be wrong. Germline assignment: CDR1 SGHTA and CDR2 FQGNSA. The CDR3 is 13 residues long. The DNA of the CDR3 is TGTGCCAGCAGCGCCGACGGGCGAGGCGAGCAGTACTTC. It yields the protein CASSADGRGEQYF.

The V gene is TRBV20-1, the J gene TRBJ2-3; D unresolved. Germline CDR1 is DFQATT and CDR2 is SNEGSKA (reference sequence). The CDR3 consists of 13 residues. V was trimmed by 6 bases and J by 1 base, leaving 11 bases between them. The DNA of the CDR3 is TGCAGTGCCCCTAGGGCCGGCACAGATACGCAGTATTTT. Translated, it gives CSAPRAGTDTQYF.

V gene TRBV12-3 or TRBV12-4 combines with J gene TRBJ2-1, with D possibly TRBD2 on 7 matching bases. The V and J ends lost 6 bases and 5 bases respectively, with 17 bases between them. The CDR3 covers 15 residues. The CDR3 sequence is CASSPWGGTNNEQFF. The DNA for the CDR3 is TGTGCCAGCAGCCCCTGGGGGGGCACTAACAATGAGCAGTTCTTC.

The V gene is TRBV5-1, the J gene TRBJ1-4; TRBD1 agrees at 9 bases. The CDR3 is 15 residues long. V shed 0 bases and J 8 bases; nucleotides not matched to a gene: 5. Germline lookup yields CDR1 SGHRS and CDR2 YFSETQ. The chain's CDR3 is CASSLEGQGMEKLFF. DNA for the CDR3: TGCGCCAGCAGCTTGGAGGGACAGGGAATGGAAAAACTGTTTTTT.

The sample holds a few counts of this clonotype. V usage is TRBV11-2 and J usage is TRBJ2-5; the D gene is possibly TRBD1 (6 bases). Germline CDR1 reads SGHAT; CDR2 reads FQNNGV. CDR3 length: 15 amino acids. With 0 bases removed from V and 2 bases from J, the gap between germline ends came to 10 bases. In DNA form, the CDR3 reads TGTGCCAGCAGCTTAGAACCGGACAGACAAGAGACCCAGTACTTC. Its protein product is CASSLEPDRQETQYF.

The chain joins TRBV11-2 to TRBJ2-1; the match to TRBD2 covers 8 bases. This CDR3 spans 16 amino acids. The V gene's germline CDR1 is SGHAT and CDR2 FQNNGV. The V gene end was trimmed by 4 bases and the J gene end by 0 bases; junction bases not matched to a gene: 5. In nucleotides, the CDR3 is TGTGCCAGCAGCTCTGGGCGGGGGGCCTCCTACAATGAGCAGTTCTTC. Protein sequence: CASSSGRGASYNEQFF. The entire variable domain, with the rest obtained from reference TRBV11-2 and TRBJ2-1, is as follows: EAGVAQSPRYKIIEKRQSVAFWCNPISGHATLYWYQQILGQGPKLLIQFQNNGVVDDSQLPKDRFSAERLKGVDSTLKIQPAKLEDSAVYLCASSSGRGASYNEQFFGPGTRLTVL.

The chain combines TRBV28 with TRBJ2-1; D possibly uses TRBD1 or TRBD2 (5 bases each). Between the trimmed V and J ends, which lost 4 bases and 9 bases, there was a span of 25 bases. The CDR3 spans 17 residues. Germline CDR1 reads MDHEN; CDR2 reads SYDVKM. The DNA for the CDR3 is TGTGCCAGCAGTTCAAAGGGACGTTCCACCCATTCCTCTGAGCAGTTCTTC. Translated, it gives CASSSKGRSTHSSEQFF.

J is TRBJ1-4 and V is TRBV19; D possibly corresponds to TRBD1 (5 bases). The CDR3 consists of 14 residues. The V and J ends lost 8 bases and 3 bases respectively, with 13 bases between them. Germline V gives CDR1 LNHDA, CDR2 SQIVND (reference sequence). CDR3 DNA: TGTGCCAGTTCGCAGGGAAGGCCTAATGAAAAACTGTTTTTT. Its translation is CASSQGRPNEKLFF.

This chain connects TRBV29-1 to TRBJ1-1, with 9 bases aligning to TRBD1. Germline V gives CDR1 SQVTM, CDR2 ANQGSEA. Unmatched junction bases numbered 20, after V lost 7 bases and J lost 11 bases. The CDR3 sequence is 15 residues long. The CDR3 loop reads CSAGTMTGGFAYAFF. DNA for the CDR3: TGCAGCGCAGGAACTATGACAGGGGGGTTTGCTTATGCTTTCTTT.

This clonotype has a handful of counts. The rearrangement uses TRBV28 and TRBJ2-1, with D maybe TRBD2 (7 bases). Germline V gene data show CDR1 as MDHEN and CDR2 as SYDVKM. Trimming removed 5 bases at V and 5 bases at J, with 19 bases between. This CDR3 is 16 amino acids long. The CDR3 DNA follows: TGTGCCAGCAGTCTCCCGAGGGAGGGGGGGGACAATGAGCAGTTCTTC. Translated, it gives CASSLPREGGDNEQFF. Complete variable domain (other parts from reference TRBV28 and TRBJ2-1): DVKVTQSSRYLVKRTGEKVFLECVQDMDHENMFWYRQDPGLGLRLIYFSYDVKMKEKGDIPEGYSVSREKKERFSLILESASTNQTSMYLCASSLPREGGDNEQFFGPGTRLTVL.